This passage covers 14 T cell receptor beta chains from one sample sequenced in a study of spatial heterogeneity in lung cancer. TCRdb re-analysed the 5' RACE reads in MiXCR, keeping a single row per CDR3 protein. This table holds 20,000 to 30,000 distinct CDR3 sequences, over 7.5% found once. No antigen is known for these receptors. Whole-study results and caveats: Within tumors, counts of expanded alpha and beta TCRs tracked tumor mutation counts.

Time point denoted: sample taken at primary tumor resection. This specimen consisted of lung tumor tissue, obtained at surgery. The source of these receptors is a male donor with early-stage non-small cell lung cancer.

This clonotype was detected many times. J is TRBJ2-7 and V is TRBV29-1, with TRBD2 matching 8 bases. Trimming took 6 bases from V and 0 from J; bases not matched to a gene: 7. CDR1 and CDR2 from the germline V gene are SQVTM and ANQGSEA. The CDR3 loop spans 14 amino acids. Here the CDR3 reads CSVSSGGLSYEQYF. The CDR3 nucleotides read TGCAGCGTATCAAGCGGGGGCCTCTCCTACGAGCAGTACTTC.

The rearrangement uses TRBV24-1 and TRBJ2-3; no clear D. CDR3 length: 12 amino acids. Germline assignment: CDR1 KGHDR and CDR2 SFDVKD. Trimming cost V 6 bases and J 7 bases, with 10 bases left between them. The CDR3: CATSSPGNTQYF. The CDR3 DNA follows: TGTGCCACCAGTTCCCCTGGAAATACGCAGTATTTT.

This clonotype was picked up many times. The V call is TRBV7-9, the J call TRBJ1-6, with TRBD1 identical over 7 bases. CDR1 is SEHNR and CDR2 is FQNEAQ in the germline V gene (reference sequence). This CDR3 comprises 13 residues. V lost 10 bases, J lost 5 bases, and 5 bases stayed unmatched. This CDR3 reads CATLDRHNSPLHF. The CDR3 DNA follows: TGTGCCACCCTGGACAGGCATAATTCACCCCTCCACTTT.

The chain joins TRBV7-6 to TRBJ2-7, with D possibly matching TRBD2 (7 bases). The CDR3 totals 15 residues. The germline CDR1 and CDR2 sequences are SGHVS and FNYEAQ. V was trimmed by 1 base and J by 3 bases, leaving 13 bases between them. Here the CDR3 reads CASSLGWGGIYEQYF. CDR3 bases: TGTGCCAGCAGCTTAGGCTGGGGGGGCATCTACGAGCAGTACTTC.

This clonotype was seen repeatedly, ten times or more. The rearrangement joins TRBV2 to TRBJ2-5; TRBD2 matches at 7 bases. CDR1 is SNHLY, CDR2 FYNNEI, per germline. V gave up 9 bases and J gave up 7 bases; unmatched junction bases: 11. The CDR3 contains 13 residues. The CDR3 nucleotides read TGTGCCAGTACTAGCGTCCCCGGATGGACCCAGTACTTC. Amino acid sequence: CASTSVPGWTQYF. Using reference TRBV2 and TRBJ2-5 for the parts outside the CDR3, the full variable domain is EPEVTQTPSHQVTQMGQEVILRCVPISNHLYFYWYRQILGQKVEFLVSFYNNEISEKSEIFDDQFSVERPDGSNFTLKIRSTKLEDSAMYFCASTSVPGWTQYFGPGTRLLVL.

This clonotype has a count of ten or more. The chain recombines TRBV5-1 with TRBJ2-2; D gene unclear. V was shortened by 0 bases and J by 7 bases, with 16 bases between the two germline ends. The CDR3 is 16 amino acids. CDR1 and CDR2 (germline): SGHRS, YFSETQ. The CDR3 protein is CASSLGRQRRIGELFF. Written as DNA, the CDR3 is TGCGCCAGCAGCTTGGGGAGACAACGAAGAATCGGGGAGCTGTTTTTT.

This clonotype came up a few times. The chain recombines TRBV6-5 with TRBJ2-2, with D unclear. The length of the CDR3 is 15 residues. V lost 2 bases to trimming and J lost 2 bases, with 9 bases between them. Germline assignment: CDR1 MNHEY and CDR2 SVGAGI. The DNA for the CDR3 is TGTGCCAGCAGTTACGGGCAGGTTAACACCGGGGAGCTGTTTTTT. Protein product: CASSYGQVNTGELFF.

In regard to this clonotype: As the CDR3 is not closed by the conserved phenylalanine or tryptophan, this likely results from a read error. The chain links TRBV6-6 to TRBJ2-4; D is undetermined. Germline values: CDR1 MNHNY, CDR2 SVGAGI (reference sequence). The CDR3 loop spans 16 amino acids. CDR3 sequence reads: CASSYTISQAKNIQYY. The CDR3 region has the DNA TGTGCCAGCAGTTACACGATCTCCCAGGCCAAAAACATACAGTACTAC.

This clonotype showed up just once. V and J are TRBV6-2 or TRBV6-3 and TRBJ2-1, with TRBD2 matching 8 bases. Germline values: CDR1 MNHEY, CDR2 SVGEGT. This CDR3 region has 14 residues. The J segment lost 0 bases and the V segment lost 8 bases, leaving 3 bases of the junction unmatched. The DNA of the CDR3 is TGTGCCAGCGCCAGCGGGAGCTCCTACAATGAGCAGTTCTTC. The encoded protein is CASASGSSYNEQFF.

This clonotype has at least ten counts. V gene TRBV4-3 combines with J gene TRBJ2-7; 8 bases are a match to TRBD1. The CDR3 runs to 14 residues. The V segment lost 4 bases and the J segment 5 bases; nucleotides outside the gene matches: 7. In germline, CDR1 is LGHNA, CDR2 YSLEER. The CDR3 coding sequence is TGCGCCAGCAGCCGTGCAGGGGGCGCGGACGAGCAGTACTTC. Translation: CASSRAGGADEQYF.

This clonotype has ten or more counts. The V gene is TRBV15, the J gene TRBJ1-1; D is unresolved. The CDR3 has 15 residues. V was trimmed by 0 bases and J by 0 bases, leaving 8 bases between them. Germline CDR1 is LNHNV and CDR2 is YYDKDF (reference sequence). CDR3 nucleotide sequence: TGTGCCACCAGCAGAGAACCTCTGATGAACACTGAAGCTTTCTTT. Amino acid sequence: CATSREPLMNTEAFF.

This clonotype was seen only a few times. The V and J genes are TRBV14 and TRBJ2-5; D gene uncertain. Between the trimmed V and J ends, which lost 0 bases and 5 bases, there was a span of 4 bases. Germline CDR1 and CDR2: SGHDN and FVKESK. The CDR3 is 12 residues long. The CDR3 DNA follows: TGTGCCAGCAGCCAAGAGTGGGAGACCCAGTACTTC. Protein product: CASSQEWETQYF.

This clonotype has at least ten counts. The chain is built from TRBV7-9 and TRBJ2-1; 7 bases match TRBD2. The germline V gene encodes CDR1 SEHNR and CDR2 FQNEAQ (reference sequence). The CDR3 consists of 11 residues. V dropped 5 bases and J dropped 14; count of bases not matched to a gene: 6. Written as DNA, the CDR3 is TGTGCCAGCAGCCCCCGGGACTACGAGTTCTTC. Translation gives CASSPRDYEFF.

This clonotype occurred a few times. This sequence joins TRBV2 and TRBJ2-3; 8 nucleotides align to TRBD2. J was trimmed by 4 bases and V by 5 bases; bases with no gene match: 8. Germline lookup yields CDR1 SNHLY and CDR2 FYNNEI. This CDR3 comprises 15 residues. The CDR3 bases are TGTGCCAGCAGTCAGCGGGGGTTCACGTCAGATACGCAGTATTTT. Protein: CASSQRGFTSDTQYF.